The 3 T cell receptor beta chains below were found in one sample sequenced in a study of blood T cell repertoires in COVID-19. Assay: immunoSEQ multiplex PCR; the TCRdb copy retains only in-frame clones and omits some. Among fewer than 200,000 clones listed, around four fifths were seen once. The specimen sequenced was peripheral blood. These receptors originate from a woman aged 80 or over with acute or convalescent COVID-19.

The CDR3 DNA reads TGCAGGGCGGCCACCCGGGAAAGTTCGTACTTC. It yields the protein CRAATRESSYF. This sequence joins TRBV29-1 and TRBJ2-5; a weak D match, TRBD2 (5 bases). The CDR3 is made up of 11 amino acids. The V gene's germline CDR1 is SQVTM and CDR2 ANQGSEA.

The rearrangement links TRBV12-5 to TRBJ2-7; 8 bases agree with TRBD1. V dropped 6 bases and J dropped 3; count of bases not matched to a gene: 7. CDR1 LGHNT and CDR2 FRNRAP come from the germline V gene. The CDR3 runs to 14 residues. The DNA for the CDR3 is TGTGCTAGTGGCCAACAGGGGGTAAGCTACGAGCAGTACTTC. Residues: CASGQQGVSYEQYF.

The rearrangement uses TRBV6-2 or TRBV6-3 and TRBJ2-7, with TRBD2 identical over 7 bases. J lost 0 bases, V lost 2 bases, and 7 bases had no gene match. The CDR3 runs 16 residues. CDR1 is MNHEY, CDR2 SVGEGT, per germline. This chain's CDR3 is CASSYPAGYLSYEQYF. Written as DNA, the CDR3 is TGTGCCAGCAGTTACCCAGCGGGATACCTCTCCTACGAGCAGTACTTC.